This entry features one T cell receptor beta chain sequence. V was trimmed by 4 bases and J by 5 bases, leaving 9 bases between them. Germline CDR1 SQVTM, CDR2 ANQGSEA. The CDR3 has 12 residues. Generated by immunoSEQ multiplex PCR, the TCRdb table keeps only in-frame clones and is missing some. The repertoire holds about 240,000 clones, with around 89% as singletons. These data are taken from a study of blood T cell repertoires in COVID-19. The receptor was isolated from a man in his forties who had recovered from COVID-19. This chain links TRBV29-1 with TRBJ1-5; D is possibly TRBD1 (6 bases). What was sequenced was PBMCs or T cells enriched from blood (not recorded which). CDR3 loop: CSVGGQDQPQHF. The CDR3 DNA reads as TGCAGCGTTGGGGGGCAGGATCAGCCCCAGCATTTT.